This TCR beta chain stems from a study of persistence of HIV-infected CD4 T cells. Overall study findings and caveats: The rare CMV-responding cells with HIV-1 proviruses were not separately TCR-sequenced.

Cells were stimulated with CMV-infected fibroblast lysates at 10 ug/mL. Memory cells lacking CD40L and CD69 with high CD45RO were sorted. Adults with HIV-1 started suppressive ART while chronically infected. The CDR3 runs 14 residues. Germline CDR1 MNHEY, CDR2 SVGAGI. With 6 bases removed from V and 5 bases from J, the gap between germline ends came to 14 bases. With respect to this clone: No antigen is known for it.

The libraries were made with immunoSEQ version 4 in survey mode. Genomic DNA was diluted to 7.5 to 10 ng/uL, up to 1 ug per sample. Produced via immunoSEQ multiplex PCR; TCRdb's table is partial and in-frame only. The sample holds fewer than 35,000 clones; about 80% are singletons and the top ten take 5% to 7.5%. The starting material was CD4+ T cells sorted from PBMCs after approximately 20-hour stimulation, obtained from a patient who received antiretroviral therapy. This clonotype was obtained from an adult woman with HIV who was CMV-seropositive. V usage is TRBV6-5 and J usage is TRBJ2-1, with D perhaps matching TRBD2 (6 bases). DNA for the CDR3: TGTGCCAGCAGGGGGGGACGTTGGAACAATGAGCAGTTCTTC. Amino acids: CASRGGRWNNEQFF.